One T cell receptor beta chain is described in this entry. The CDR3 contains 17 residues. Germline-derived CDR1 and CDR2 are MNHEY and SVGEGT. J was trimmed by 2 bases and V by 2 bases; bases with no gene match: 8. The record originates from a study of Ad26.COV2.S vaccination and SARS-CoV-2 variants. For the study at large: The study gave Ad26.COV2.S intramuscularly, once or twice 56 days apart.

Treatment given: about 20 received Ad26.COV2.S at low or high dose, single or two shots; about five received placebo; per-sample allocation not given. The samples were gathered on day 63 after the first injection of vaccine or placebo. An adult of 18-55 years in Boston served as donor. Method: immunoSEQ multiplex PCR; TCRdb's copy keeps in-frame clones and lacks some. The sample consists of fewer than 500,000 clones, about 90% of them appearing once. The receptor's source is a person aged 18-65 years who received the Ad26.COV2.S COVID-19 vaccine or a placebo. The V call is TRBV6-2 or TRBV6-3, the J call TRBJ2-2; 7 bases are a match to TRBD2. The material sequenced was peripheral blood, taken in a trial of Ad26.COV2.S vaccine versus placebo. The CDR3 loop reads CASSYTPGGPNTGELFF. The CDR3 DNA sequence: TGTGCCAGCAGTTACACACCGGGAGGCCCAAACACCGGGGAGCTGTTTTTT.